This T cell receptor (beta chain) was captured in a study of Ad26.COV2.S vaccination and SARS-CoV-2 variants. V was pared by 2 bases and J by 4 bases, with 7 bases of the junction left unmatched. Germline CDR1 and CDR2: SGHRS and YFSETQ. This CDR3 region has 15 residues. Treatment described: some 20 received Ad26.COV2.S at low or high dose, single or two shots; roughly 5 received placebo; per-sample allocation not given. Day 63 after the first vaccine or placebo injection was the time point for sampling. Measured with immunoSEQ multiplex PCR; TCRdb has only the in-frame clones, and not every one. This repertoire shows fewer than 500,000 clones, 75% to 95% found once; its top ten account for roughly an eighth.

Sequenced here: peripheral blood, sampled in a trial of Ad26.COV2.S vaccine versus placebo. V gene TRBV5-1 combines with J gene TRBJ2-7; 9 nucleotides match TRBD2. The clonotype originates from a person aged 18-65 years who received the Ad26.COV2.S COVID-19 vaccine or a placebo. The CDR3: CASSLAGGLSYEQYF. The DNA of the CDR3 is TGCGCCAGCAGCTTAGCGGGGGGCTTATCGTACGAGCAGTACTTC.